This record covers a single T cell receptor (beta chain). These data originate in a study of blood T cell repertoires in COVID-19. TCRdb's table, derived via immunoSEQ multiplex PCR, lists solely in-frame clones and lacks some. The sample consists of fewer than 650,000 clones, roughly nine tenths of them appearing once. V shed 6 bases and J 11 bases; nucleotides not matched to a gene: 6. This CDR3 spans 11 amino acids. Germline CDR1 and CDR2: MNHEY and SVGAGI. This receptor was obtained from a woman aged 50 to 60 with COVID-19, enrolled during active disease. Material for sequencing was peripheral blood. The genes are TRBV6-5 and TRBJ1-1; TRBD1 matches at 7 bases. The CDR3 reads CASRSRGKAFF. CDR3 coding DNA: TGTGCCAGCAGGTCCAGGGGGAAGGCTTTCTTT.